These 16 T cell receptor beta chains were sequenced from one sample in a study of technical replicates of blood from a handful of donors. Using immunoSEQ multiplex PCR, the repertoire was profiled, and TCRdb retains in-frame clones only, with some absent. The sample lists tens of thousands of clones, roughly 90% occurring once. What was sequenced was PBMCs. The receptors stem from a human donor in good health. Some clones in this sample may be carry-over from other donors' samples.

The chain has TRBV20-1 and TRBJ2-3, with no clear D. CDR1 is DFQATT and CDR2 is SNEGSKA in the germline V gene (reference sequence). The CDR3 length is 11 residues. With 3 bases removed from V and 7 bases from J, the gap between germline ends came to 8 bases. CDR3 coding DNA: TGCAGTGCTAGTTTTGAGAATACGCAGTATTTT. Amino acid sequence: CSASFENTQYF.

V is TRBV5-1 and J is TRBJ2-5, with TRBD2 identical over 12 bases. This CDR3 contains 16 residues. CDR1 is SGHRS and CDR2 is YFSETQ in the germline V gene. The junction had 12 bases not matched to a gene; V was cut back by 5 bases and J by 7 bases. The DNA of the CDR3 is TGCGCCAGCAGTTACCCGGGAGCTAGCGGGAGGGGGACCCAGTACTTC. This sequence encodes CASSYPGASGRGTQYF.

V and J are TRBV7-2 and TRBJ2-5; 9 positions match TRBD2. Trimming took 1 base from V and 5 from J; bases not matched to a gene: 5. CDR3 length equals 15 residues. Germline values: CDR1 SGHTA, CDR2 FQGNSA. CDR3 protein: CASSLESGGPETQYF. The CDR3 DNA reads TGTGCCAGCAGCTTAGAAAGCGGGGGGCCGGAGACCCAGTACTTC.

This rearrangement joins TRBV28 to TRBJ2-5, with 7 bases fitting TRBD1. The CDR3 is 14 residues long. The J segment lost 3 bases and the V segment lost 5 bases, leaving 6 bases of the junction unmatched. The germline gives CDR1 MDHEN, CDR2 SYDVKM. As DNA, the CDR3 is TGTGCCAGCAGTCCCCGGACAGGAGAAGAGACCCAGTACTTC. Translated, it gives CASSPRTGEETQYF.

This clone was picked up one time. The rearrangement joins TRBV6-1 to TRBJ2-1; TRBD2 matches at 7 bases. Germline trimming cut 8 bases from V and 1 base from J; bases unmatched to any gene: 8. Germline V CDR1 and CDR2: MNHNS, SASEGT. The CDR3 is 15 residues long. CDR3 in DNA: TGTGCCAGCCAACGGGGGGTAGGGTCCTACAATGAGCAGTTCTTC. This encodes CASQRGVGSYNEQFF.

The rearrangement links TRBV7-3 to TRBJ2-1, with 9 bases matching TRBD2. Losses at the gene ends were 5 bases for V and 5 bases for J; bases not matched to a gene: 4. CDR1 SGHTA and CDR2 FQGTGA come from the germline V gene. This CDR3 comprises 14 residues. Written as DNA, the CDR3 is TGTGCCAGCAGCCTAGGACTAGCGAACAATGAGCAGTTCTTC. Translation gives CASSLGLANNEQFF.

Of note for this clone: At one end, the junction sequence differs from germline, possibly due to a read error. The V and J genes are TRBV11-2 and TRBJ2-4; D gene unclear. This CDR3 has 13 residues. Germline values: CDR1 SGHAT, CDR2 FQNNGV. CDR3 coding DNA: TGTGCCAGCAGCTTAGATCACCCGGGTCAATTGGACTTC. Its translation is CASSLDHPGQLDF.

The chain is built from TRBV27 and TRBJ2-7; D is perhaps TRBD2 (5 bases). The CDR3 has 17 residues. V lost 5 bases to trimming and J lost 1 base, with 21 bases between them. From germline, CDR1 is MNHEY and CDR2 SMNVEV (reference sequence). Here the CDR3 reads CASSPLSLARMSYEQYF. The CDR3 DNA is TGTGCCAGCAGTCCCCTCTCGTTAGCGCGCATGTCCTACGAGCAGTACTTC.

V gene TRBV7-2 combines with J gene TRBJ2-7; 7 positions match TRBD1. Germline CDR1 is SGHTA and CDR2 is FQGNSA. The CDR3 has 13 amino acids. Trimming at V came to 7 bases and at J to 4 bases, leaving 7 bases not matched to a gene. The CDR3 coding sequence is TGTGCCAGCAACAACAGGGGCGGGTACGAGCAGTACTTC. Amino acids: CASNNRGGYEQYF.

The chain links TRBV7-6 to TRBJ2-5; 10 nucleotides match TRBD2. This CDR3 has 14 amino acids. Germline V gene data show CDR1 as SGHVS and CDR2 as FNYEAQ. The V gene end was trimmed by 4 bases and the J gene end by 5 bases; junction bases not matched to a gene: 4. This CDR3 is CASSSGLARETQYF. For the CDR3, the DNA is TGTGCCAGCAGCTCGGGACTAGCGCGGGAGACCCAGTACTTC. Based on the CDR3 plus reference TRBV7-6 and TRBJ2-5, the full variable domain is GAGVSQSPRYKVTKRGQDVALRCDPISGHVSLYWYRQALGQGPEFLTYFNYEAQQDKSGLPNDRFSAERPEGSISTLTIQRTEQRDSAMYRCASSSGLARETQYFGPGTRLLVL.

The table lists this clone with a count of one. V usage is TRBV21-1 and J usage is TRBJ1-3. TRBV21-1 is a pseudogene segment. The CDR3 sequence is 12 residues long. The CDR3, as DNA: TGTGCCAGCAGCAAAGTAGGAAACACCATATATTTT. Protein sequence: CASSKVGNTIYF.

This clone was seen many times. The chain combines TRBV13 with TRBJ2-1, with 10 bases aligning to TRBD1. The CDR3 is made up of 16 amino acids. V lost 4 bases and J lost 6; bases outside the gene matches: 9. Germline values: CDR1 PRHDT, CDR2 FYEKMQ (reference sequence). The CDR3 loop reads CASSSLSGTGVNEQFF. For the CDR3, the DNA is TGTGCCAGCAGCTCATTGTCCGGGACAGGGGTCAATGAGCAGTTCTTC.

The chain employs TRBV5-4 and TRBJ1-2; D is uncertain. Per the germline V gene, CDR1 is SGHNT and CDR2 is YYREEE (reference sequence). Trimming left V 1 base short and J 6 bases short, with 10 bases between. CDR3 length: 13 amino acids. CDR3: CASSLYGSDGYTF. As DNA, the CDR3 is TGTGCCAGCAGCTTGTACGGTTCGGATGGCTACACCTTC.

The chain links TRBV5-1 to TRBJ2-2; tentatively, D is TRBD1 (5 bases). V gave up 4 bases and J gave up 6 bases, with 16 bases separating them. This CDR3 has 15 amino acids. Germline V lookup: CDR1 SGHRS, CDR2 YFSETQ. In nucleotides, the CDR3 is TGCGCCAGCAGCCCGGGCCACAGGTCCCCCGGGGAGCTGTTTTTT. The encoded protein is CASSPGHRSPGELFF.

As DNA, the CDR3 is TGTGCCACCAGCAGACCAGGGAGGGGAAAACTGTTTTTT. Translating it yields CATSRPGRGKLFF. The rearrangement joins TRBV15 to TRBJ1-4, with D possibly matching TRBD1 (5 bases). The V end was cut by 2 bases, the J end by 10 bases, with 11 bases between. Germline-derived CDR1 and CDR2 are LNHNV and YYDKDF (reference sequence). The CDR3 is 13 amino acids.

As regards this clone: Because the CDR3's place on the DNA is in doubt, the DNA is left out and the CDR3 is given as listed by TCRdb. The chain couples TRBV7-9 to TRBJ2-7; TRBD2 is the table's D call, not checked against the DNA. 13 amino acids form the CDR3, both terminal residues included. Germline CDR1 SEHNR, CDR2 FQNEAQ (reference sequence). The chain's CDR3 is CASSTSSSYEQYF.